The 9 T cell receptor beta chains presented below share a single source sample, sequenced in a study of shared T cell receptors in the human thymus. TCRdb's copy holds only in-frame clones and misses some; the assay was immunoSEQ multiplex PCR. The sample gives hundreds of thousands of clones, approximately 87% of which show up once; over 0.008% is in the top ten. This sample was also put to use in a study of human thymus T cells.

Sequenced: thymocytes. The receptor set was obtained from a boy younger than two with a congenital heart defect.

J is TRBJ1-1 and V is TRBV5-1; D call uncertain. CDR1 and CDR2 (germline): SGHRS, YFSETQ. V dropped 0 bases and J dropped 3 bases, with 9 bases sitting between them. The CDR3 spans 14 residues. The CDR3 protein is CASSLGGRHTEAFF. The CDR3 coding sequence is TGCGCCAGCAGCTTGGGCGGGCGACACACTGAAGCTTTCTTT.

This clone has more than one count but fewer than ten. The chain recombines TRBV4-3 with TRBJ1-3; TRBD1 is a possible D gene (6 bases). The germline CDR1 and CDR2 sequences are LGHNA and YSLEER. The CDR3 runs to 16 residues. The ends were cut back, 4 bases at V and 0 bases at J, with 13 bases in the middle. For the CDR3, the DNA is TGCGCCAGCAGCCCAAACTCGGACAGCTCTGGAAACACCATATATTTT. As protein: CASSPNSDSSGNTIYF.

The chain is built from TRBV7-6 and TRBJ2-7; D is unresolved. Trimming took off 1 base at V and 4 bases at J, with 8 bases between the two ends. Germline V gene lookup returns CDR1 SGHVS and CDR2 FNYEAQ. The CDR3 has 13 amino acids. This chain's CDR3 is CASSLGMSYEQYF. In DNA form, the CDR3 reads TGTGCCAGCAGCTTAGGTATGAGTTACGAGCAGTACTTC.

The V gene is TRBV6-1, the J gene TRBJ2-7; D is ambiguous. Germline V gene lookup returns CDR1 MNHNS and CDR2 SASEGT. This CDR3 is built from 15 residues. V gave up 0 bases and J gave up 0 bases, with 9 bases separating them. The CDR3 DNA reads as TGTGCCAGCAGTGAAGCATTTAGTAGCTCCTACGAGCAGTACTTC. Translating gives CASSEAFSSSYEQYF.

This sequence joins TRBV27 and TRBJ1-6; perhaps TRBD1 as D (5 bases). The germline V and J ends were trimmed by 4 bases and 10 bases, with 17 bases remaining between them. Germline V gene lookup returns CDR1 MNHEY and CDR2 SMNVEV (reference sequence). This CDR3 has 15 residues. The CDR3 sequence: CASSYFQGPQSPLHF. CDR3 bases: TGTGCCAGCAGTTACTTCCAGGGCCCACAATCACCCCTCCACTTT.

The gene calls are TRBV7-9 and TRBJ1-1, with TRBD1 as a possible D gene (5 bases). V was clipped by 5 bases and J by 0 bases, with 16 bases between them. CDR1 is SEHNR, CDR2 FQNEAQ, per germline (reference sequence). The CDR3 extends over 16 amino acids. CDR3: CASSNPPAGMNTEAFF. Here the CDR3 DNA reads TGTGCCAGCAGCAATCCCCCAGCAGGGATGAACACTGAAGCTTTCTTT.

The CDR3 DNA follows: TGCGCCAGCAGTGAAGCGGGGGGCGGTACAGATACGCAGTATTTT. Encoded protein: CASSEAGGGTDTQYF. This sequence joins TRBV5-1 and TRBJ2-3; TRBD2 agrees at 9 bases. CDR1 is SGHRS and CDR2 is YFSETQ in the germline V gene. The CDR3 spans 15 residues. V gave up 5 bases and J gave up 3 bases; unmatched junction bases: 7.

The chain recombines TRBV9 with TRBJ2-7, with 11 nucleotides matching TRBD2. V dropped 3 bases and J dropped 7; count of bases not matched to a gene: 9. This CDR3 is built from 15 residues. Germline CDR1 is SGDLS and CDR2 is YYNGEE. The CDR3 DNA reads as TGTGCCAGCAGCGCCAGACTAGCGGGACTGGAGGAGCAGTACTTC. The encoded protein is CASSARLAGLEEQYF. The variable domain in full, with the rest retrieved from reference TRBV9 and TRBJ2-7, is DSGVTQTPKHLITATGQRVTLRCSPRSGDLSVYWYQQSLDQGLQFLIQYYNGEERAKGNILERFSAQQFPDLHSELNLSSLELGDSALYFCASSARLAGLEEQYFGPGTRLTVT.

This chain connects TRBV5-4 to TRBJ1-1, with D unclear. This CDR3 contains 19 residues. V shed 4 bases and J shed 5 bases, with 30 bases lying between them. Germline V gene sequence: CDR1 SGHNT, CDR2 YYREEE (reference sequence). This chain's CDR3 is CASSVLGGEQSPQRTEAFF. CDR3 in DNA: TGTGCCAGCAGCGTCCTAGGTGGGGAGCAAAGTCCCCAGCGGACTGAAGCTTTCTTT.